This T cell receptor (beta chain) was obtained from a study of vaccination effects on CD4 cells after COVID-19. Study overall: It was two doses of either the BNT162b2 or mRNA-1273 vaccine that participants received. A couple of convalescent patients gave samples 16 days and one week before vaccination.

The ViraFEST assay expanded antigen-specific CD4+ T cells with viral peptide pools before sequencing. At the end of about ten days of culture, CD4+ T cells were isolated. Convalescent patients had PCR-confirmed SARS-CoV-2 infection between March and December 2020. Germline CDR1 is SGHAT and CDR2 is FQNNGV. CDR3 length: 13 amino acids. The ends were cut back, 5 bases at V and 3 bases at J, with 9 bases in the middle. TCRdb keeps only in-frame clones here, not all; method: immunoSEQ multiplex PCR. Of about 33,000 clones listed, around 73% are singletons. Points from the study as a whole: Newly vaccine-induced clones made up most of the convalescents' post-vaccine spike-reactive clones.

This clone has just a few counts. Its antigen is as yet unknown. Sequencing was performed on CD4+ T cells from PBMCs cultured with HCoV-NL63 spike peptides, taken before COVID-19 vaccination. The chain joins TRBV11-2 to TRBJ2-3; D not certain. The TCR sequence derives from a human donor who had a prior SARS-CoV-2 infection. Written as DNA, the CDR3 is TGTGCCAGCAGCCAGCCCGGGACAGATACGCAGTATTTT. Residues: CASSQPGTDTQYF.